Listed below are T cell receptor beta chains from one sample, sequenced in a study of T cell repertoires in cytomegalovirus infection. TCRdb re-called the reads through MiXCR, storing one row per CDR3 protein. This sample yields about 530,000 distinct CDR3 sequences, of which about 26% are seen a single time; approximately 13% belongs to the top ten. Sequenced: PBMCs. These receptors were taken from a human donor in good health (CMV status not recorded). Some clones in this sample may be carry-over from other donors' samples. CDR3s include the opening cysteine and the closing phenylalanine or tryptophan. The D gene is left open where the match is weak. Not every row has a clone size; where given, it reads once, few, many or a size class.

V	J	D	size	length	CDR3	DNA
TRBV6-5	TRBJ1-2	-	-	13	CASSPAAARVGTF	TGTGCCAGCAGTCCAGCGGCGGCCAGGGTTGGGACCTTC
TRBV12-3/TRBV12-4	TRBJ2-2	-	many	13	CASRAEGTGELFF	TGTGCCAGCAGAGCGGAGGGGACCGGGGAGCTGTTTTTT
TRBV11-2	TRBJ2-2	-	-	15	CASRALSGYTGELLF	TGTGCCAGCAGGGCCCTCAGCGGATACACCGGGGAGCTGCTTTTT
TRBV20-1	TRBJ2-6	-	-	13	CSARNPGANVLTF	TGCAGTGCTAGGAACCCTGGGGCCAACGTCCTGACTTTC
TRBV24-1	TRBJ2-5	-	-	13	CATSEGGLETQYF	TGTGCCACCAGTGAGGGGGGGCTAGAGACCCAGTACTTC
TRBV20-1	TRBJ2-4	-	-	15	CSARGAPTPADIQYF	TGCAGTGCTAGAGGTGCCCCGACCCCAGCGGACATTCAGTACTTC
TRBV24-1	TRBJ2-1	-	few	18	CATSDARLDTNPYNEQFF	TGTGCCACCAGTGACGCCAGACTAGACACAAACCCCTACAATGAGCAGTTCTTC
TRBV12-3/TRBV12-4	TRBJ2-2	-	-	15	CASRTGTLGTGELFF	TGTGCCAGCAGAACCGGAACTCTGGGGACCGGGGAGCTGTTTTTT
TRBV6-2/TRBV6-3	TRBJ2-3	TRBD2	few	13	CASRPTSADTQYF	TGTGCCAGCAGACCGACTAGCGCGGATACGCAGTATTTT
TRBV24-1	TRBJ1-1	TRBD1	few	15	CATSDRTGTGAEAFF	TGTGCCACCAGTGACCGTACCGGGACAGGGGCTGAAGCTTTCTTT
TRBV29-1	TRBJ2-1	-	-	13	CSVGASRYNEQFF	TGCAGCGTTGGGGCTAGCAGATACAATGAGCAGTTCTTC
TRBV4-1	TRBJ2-7	TRBD2	few	17	CASSQDGPAGITNEQYF	TGCGCCAGCAGCCAAGATGGGCCAGCGGGGATAACCAACGAGCAGTACTTC
TRBV7-2	TRBJ1-1	TRBD1	few	16	CASSLNVIPTGGGAFF	TGTGCCAGCAGCTTAAACGTTATACCGACAGGGGGTGGTGCTTTCTTT
TRBV5-6	TRBJ2-6	-	-	18	CASSSQTDSSSGANVLTF	TGTGCCAGCAGCTCACAAACAGACAGTTCCTCTGGGGCCAACGTCCTGACTTTC
TRBV6-6	TRBJ1-2	TRBD1	few	14	CASLSNTGTVGYTF	TGTGCCAGCCTCTCCAATACGGGGACAGTCGGCTACACCTTC
TRBV18	TRBJ2-7	-	-	13	CASSPNREYEQYF	TGTGCCAGCTCACCTAACAGAGAATACGAGCAGTACTTC
TRBV11-2	TRBJ2-1	-	few	14	CASSARFSYNEQFF	TGTGCCAGCAGCGCCCGGTTTTCCTACAATGAGCAGTTCTTC
TRBV19	TRBJ1-2	TRBD1	few	11	CASRTGDGYTF	TGTGCCAGTAGGACAGGGGATGGCTACACCTTC
TRBV7-6	TRBJ1-3	-	many	17	CASSFYGGRLSGNTIYF	TGTGCCAGCAGCTTCTACGGGGGCAGGCTCTCTGGAAACACCATATATTTT
TRBV20-1	TRBJ1-1	-	-	15	CSARDEDSANTEAFF	TGCAGTGCTAGAGATGAGGACAGCGCGAACACTGAAGCTTTCTTT
TRBV6-5	TRBJ2-4	-	few	16	CASSYKSVGVGDIQYF	TGTGCCAGCAGTTACAAGAGCGTAGGGGTCGGGGACATTCAGTACTTC
TRBV7-2	TRBJ2-1	-	-	13	CASSLYGLDEQFF	TGTGCCAGCAGCTTATATGGCCTCGATGAGCAGTTCTTC
TRBV6-2/TRBV6-3	TRBJ1-5	-	many	14	CAARRDNSNQPQHF	TGTGCCGCCCGCCGGGACAATAGCAATCAGCCCCAGCATTTT
TRBV6-1	TRBJ2-2	-	few	14	CAACGTTNTGELFF	TGTGCCGCGTGCGGCACTACCAACACCGGGGAGCTGTTTTTT
TRBV6-1	TRBJ2-3	-	-	15	CASSDHAGGWDTQYF	TGTGCCAGCAGTGACCATGCCGGGGGTTGGGATACGCAGTATTTT
TRBV12-3/TRBV12-4	TRBJ1-4	-	many	15	CASSSRQGWNEKLFF	TGTGCCAGCAGTTCGCGGCAGGGTTGGAATGAAAAACTGTTTTTT
TRBV20-1	TRBJ2-5	-	-	14	CSARDRRRAETQYF	TGCAGTGCTAGAGATCGACGCAGGGCGGAGACCCAGTACTTC